Listed below are T cell receptor beta chains from one sample, sequenced in a study of T cell repertoires in cytomegalovirus infection. Antigens of these TCRs are unknown. TCRdb re-called the reads through MiXCR, storing one row per CDR3 protein. The data contain tens of thousands of distinct CDR3 sequences, approximately 22% of them singletons. Sequenced: PBMCs, sequenced either directly or after in vitro stimulation (not recorded which). The source is a human donor in good health (CMV status not recorded). Some clones in this sample may be carry-over from other donors' samples. Each CDR3 is given with its conserved first and last residue. Each record gives: clone size, D gene, V gene, J gene, CDR3 protein, CDR3 DNA. The D gene is left open where the match is weak. Some rows mark clone size as missing; the rest say once, few, many or name a class of expanded clone.

few,-,TRBV7-2,TRBJ2-5,CASSPSHGETQYF,TGTGCCAGCAGCCCGTCACACGGGGAGACCCAGTACTTC
many,TRBD1,TRBV7-9,TRBJ2-4,CASSFDPGQGASKNIQYF,TGTGCCAGCAGCTTCGATCCGGGACAGGGGGCGTCCAAAAACATTCAGTACTTC
many,-,TRBV7-2,TRBJ2-5,CASSWAAKETQYF,TGTGCCAGCAGCTGGGCAGCTAAAGAGACCCAGTACTTC
-,TRBD2,TRBV14,TRBJ2-4,CASSPLTSSENIQYF,TGTGCCAGCAGCCCCTTGACTAGCTCAGAAAACATTCAGTACTTC
few,TRBD1,TRBV6-2/TRBV6-3,TRBJ1-2,CASSYQRQGANYGYTF,TGTGCCAGCAGTTACCAGAGACAGGGGGCAAACTATGGCTACACCTTC
many,-,TRBV7-6,TRBJ2-2,CASSFSGLNTGELFF,TGTGCCAGCAGCTTCTCAGGGTTGAACACCGGGGAGCTGTTTTTT
-,-,TRBV28,TRBJ1-1,CASTPQMNTEAFF,TGTGCCAGCACTCCTCAAATGAACACTGAAGCTTTCTTT
once,TRBD1,TRBV12-3/TRBV12-4,TRBJ1-4,CASSTGDSPNEKLFF,TGTGCCAGCAGTACAGGGGACAGCCCAAATGAAAAACTGTTTTTT
-,TRBD1,TRBV4-3,TRBJ2-1,CASSQVGTGRLGGYRNEQFF,TGCGCCAGCAGCCAAGTAGGGACAGGGCGGCTGGGGGGTTATAGGAATGAGCAGTTCTTC
-,TRBD1,TRBV28,TRBJ2-5,CASSKTGWETQYF,TGTGCCAGCAGCAAGACAGGGTGGGAGACCCAGTACTTC
many,TRBD2,TRBV12-3/TRBV12-4,TRBJ2-1,CASSPGIAGVAYNEQFF,TGTGCCAGCAGTCCCGGTATAGCGGGAGTGGCCTACAATGAGCAGTTCTTC
many,TRBD2,TRBV7-3,TRBJ2-7,CASSPKLGTTSSLEQYF,TGTGCCAGCAGCCCCAAACTCGGGACTACCTCTTCTCTCGAGCAGTACTTC
few,TRBD2,TRBV6-5,TRBJ2-1,CASSYIGLAGVNEQFF,TGTGCCAGCAGTTACATCGGACTAGCGGGAGTTAATGAGCAGTTCTTC
-,TRBD1,TRBV7-6,TRBJ1-2,CASSLPGQGPTNYGYTF,TGTGCCAGCAGCTTACCTGGACAGGGGCCGACTAACTATGGCTACACCTTC
-,-,TRBV19,TRBJ1-1,CASSITGIGTEAFF,TGTGCCAGTAGTATCACAGGGATTGGGACTGAAGCTTTCTTT
-,-,TRBV7-2,TRBJ2-5,CASSLARPRQGVGTQYF,TGTGCCAGCAGCTTAGCCAGGCCGAGGCAGGGTGTCGGGACCCAGTACTTC
-,TRBD1,TRBV12-3/TRBV12-4,TRBJ1-5,CASSKQGFQPQHF,TGTGCCAGCAGTAAACAGGGGTTTCAGCCCCAGCATTTT
-,-,TRBV6-1,TRBJ2-3,CASRSVQTATDTQYF,TGTGCCAGCAGGTCGGTCCAAACAGCCACAGATACGCAGTATTTT
few,TRBD1,TRBV4-3,TRBJ2-1,CASSQEDRGLDNEQFF,TGCGCCAGCAGCCAAGAGGACAGGGGGCTAGACAATGAGCAGTTCTTC
-,TRBD1,TRBV24-1,TRBJ1-1,CATQQSSGGLQEAFF,TGTGCCACGCAACAGAGCTCAGGGGGACTCCAAGAAGCTTTCTTT
many,-,TRBV12-3/TRBV12-4,TRBJ2-7,CASRSQWGGGYEQYF,TGTGCCAGCAGATCCCAGTGGGGAGGTGGGTACGAGCAGTACTTC
-,-,TRBV7-2,TRBJ2-2,CASSLLGALNTGELFF,TGTGCCAGCAGCTTACTGGGGGCGTTGAACACCGGGGAGCTGTTTTTT
-,TRBD1,TRBV27,TRBJ2-7,CASRPSTGVIYEQYF,TGTGCCAGCAGACCCTCGACAGGGGTGATCTACGAGCAGTACTTC
many,TRBD2,TRBV7-6,TRBJ2-1,CASSPGLAGGNNEQFF,TGTGCCAGCAGCCCAGGACTAGCGGGAGGAAACAATGAGCAGTTCTTC
many,-,TRBV12-3/TRBV12-4,TRBJ1-2,CASSFAEGGGYTF,TGTGCCAGCAGTTTCGCCGAGGGGGGAGGCTACACCTTC
few,-,TRBV28,TRBJ2-3,CASSPGASRTDTQYF,TGTGCCAGCAGCCCGGGGGCGAGTCGGACAGATACGCAGTATTTT
few,-,TRBV18,TRBJ2-1,CASAGGQLNQEQFF,TGTGCCAGTGCTGGTGGCCAATTAAACCAAGAGCAGTTCTTC
-,-,TRBV7-2,TRBJ1-1,CASSLIRGAEAFF,TGTGCCAGCAGCTTGATAAGGGGAGCTGAAGCTTTCTTT
-,-,TRBV5-4,TRBJ1-1,CASSPNPNTEAFF,TGTGCCAGCAGCCCCAACCCGAACACTGAAGCTTTCTTT
-,TRBD2,TRBV5-5,TRBJ2-7,CASSLATSVFYEQYF,TGTGCCAGCAGCTTGGCTACTAGCGTCTTCTACGAGCAGTACTTC
few,-,TRBV5-1,TRBJ2-2,CASSAKQSMSTGELFF,TGCGCCAGCAGCGCCAAGCAGAGTATGAGCACCGGGGAGCTGTTTTTT
few,-,TRBV19,TRBJ2-7,CASSTRSFPYEQYF,TGTGCCAGTAGTACTCGGTCGTTTCCCTACGAGCAGTACTTC
-,-,TRBV28,TRBJ2-3,CASSPNLSTDTQYF,TGTGCCAGCAGTCCCAACCTAAGCACAGATACGCAGTATTTT
many,TRBD2,TRBV7-2,TRBJ2-3,CASSSRGAGGRDTQYF,TGTGCCAGCAGCTCCCGAGGAGCGGGAGGGCGAGATACGCAGTATTTT
few,-,TRBV6-1,TRBJ2-5,CASSGGITETQYF,TGTGCCAGCAGTGGCGGCATAACCGAGACCCAGTACTTC
-,-,TRBV9,TRBJ1-2,CASSHTDGYTF,TGTGCCAGCAGCCACACGGATGGCTACACCTTC
many,-,TRBV6-2/TRBV6-3,TRBJ2-6,CASSGIQGFISGANVLTF,TGTGCCAGCAGTGGTATACAGGGATTTATCTCTGGGGCCAACGTCCTGACTTTC
-,-,TRBV7-6,TRBJ2-7,CASSPITSRLGEQYF,TGTGCCAGCAGCCCGATAACTAGTCGCTTGGGCGAGCAGTACTTC